This TCR beta chain was found in a study of vaccination and CD4 T cells after COVID-19. Looking at the study overall: The post-vaccine samples came a median around 72 days after dose two (range 14 to 241). Study-level points and caveats: Only post-vaccination samples contained a median approximately 84% of the reactive clones in convalescent patients.

Described time point: late sampling 161 to 241 days after vaccination in three convalescent patients. The CDR3 runs 17 residues. Germline-derived CDR1 and CDR2 are SEHNR and FQNEAQ (reference sequence). V lost 6 bases, J lost 0 bases, and 20 bases lay in between. MiXCR, run by TCRdb on the PCR reads, gives a single entry per CDR3 protein. The sample shows 26,000 or so distinct CDR3 sequences, 45% to 65% of them seen only once. This clonotype was detected only a few times. The antigen is not known. The source of this sequence is a human donor who had recovered from COVID-19. The rearrangement links TRBV7-9 to TRBJ1-1; D not resolved. Sequenced here: CD4+ T cells from blood, sampled about 7 months after SARS-CoV-2 vaccination. CDR3 amino acids: CASRSAARTKLNTEAFF. The CDR3, as DNA: TGTGCCAGCAGATCGGCAGCCCGTACAAAGCTGAACACTGAAGCTTTCTTT.